Described below is a single TCR beta chain sequence and its context. The data were taken from a study of blood T cell repertoires in COVID-19. Background on the study: Sites across the United States, Italy and Spain contributed samples from acute and convalescent COVID-19. Nucleic acid was either cDNA or gDNA, and it came from T cells, B-cell-depleted T cells, or PBMCs.

Authors' methods: Amplification of reference gene primers was used by the study to estimate nucleated cell counts. Here immunoSEQ multiplex PCR was the method, and the copy in TCRdb shows in-frame clones only, minus some. V and J calls and clone size are copied from that table; D and trimming were computed from the DNA. Altogether around 100,000 clones are present, about nine tenths being singletons, with the ten largest covering 2.1%. This clonotype was obtained from a man aged 45-65 years with active COVID-19. The specimen was peripheral blood.

The CDR3 loop is CASNQGTVDGYTF. Here the CDR3 DNA reads TGTGCCAGCAACCAAGGGACAGTTGATGGCTACACCTTC. The chain combines TRBV6-6 with TRBJ1-2; 7 bases fit TRBD1. The CDR3 has 13 amino acids. With V trimmed by 7 bases and J by 6 bases, 8 bases remained unmatched. Looked up from germline, CDR1 is MNHNY and CDR2 is SVGAGI (reference sequence).